Presented here are 7 T cell receptor beta chains from one specimen sequenced in a study of CD8 T cells in ankylosing spondylitis. TCRdb re-analysed the 5' RACE reads in MiXCR, keeping a single row per CDR3 protein. The sample has about 42,000 distinct CDR3 sequences, around 3.8% seen once. Material for sequencing was blood, either unsorted or a sorted T cell fraction (not recorded which). These receptors all come from a female donor with ankylosing spondylitis or in good health (not recorded which).

This clonotype appeared many times. The chain carries TRBV9 and TRBJ2-5, with TRBD2 identical over 9 bases. The CDR3 contains 14 residues. Germline V gene data show CDR1 as SGDLS and CDR2 as YYNGEE. Losses at the gene ends were 3 bases for V and 4 bases for J; bases not matched to a gene: 4. In nucleotides, the CDR3 is TGTGCCAGCAGCGCCAGCGGGGGGTTAGAGACCCAGTACTTC. Its translation is CASSASGGLETQYF.

Sample share makes this clonotype medium-sized. The chain uses TRBV9 and TRBJ1-5, with a weak D call TRBD1 (5 bases). From germline, CDR1 is SGDLS and CDR2 YYNGEE. This CDR3 region has 14 residues. V lost 4 bases and J 7 bases, leaving 15 bases between the germline ends. The CDR3 DNA is TGTGCCAGCAGCCACGGGACCGAGGAGCAGCCCCAGCATTTT. It is translated as CASSHGTEEQPQHF.

This clonotype was seen a handful of times. The chain joins TRBV11-3 to TRBJ1-5; 7 nucleotides match TRBD1. CDR3 size: 16 residues. Germline values: CDR1 SGHNT, CDR2 YENEEA. V was pared by 5 bases and J by 1 base, with 8 bases of the junction left unmatched. The CDR3 spells CASSAEQGPSNQPQHF. CDR3 bases: TGTGCCAGCAGCGCAGAACAGGGGCCCAGCAATCAGCCCCAGCATTTT.

This clonotype was seen ten or more times. The chain uses TRBV9 and TRBJ1-1; D is undetermined. Germline values: CDR1 SGDLS, CDR2 YYNGEE. The V end was cut by 0 bases, the J end by 1 base, with 7 bases between. The CDR3 spans 14 residues. CDR3 region: CASSVAGRNTEAFF. The CDR3 nucleotides read TGTGCCAGCAGCGTAGCTGGGCGGAACACTGAAGCTTTCTTT.

At least ten counts were recorded for this clonotype. V is TRBV9 and J is TRBJ1-1, with a possible D match to TRBD1 (5 bases). There are 15 residues in the CDR3. CDR1 is SGDLS, CDR2 YYNGEE, per germline. With 4 bases removed from V and 0 bases from J, the gap between germline ends came to 13 bases. The CDR3 DNA follows: TGTGCCAGCAGCTTGACAGCCACAATGAACACTGAAGCTTTCTTT. Its protein product is CASSLTATMNTEAFF.

In its sample, this clonotype was seen many times. The chain couples TRBV9 to TRBJ1-1; D is unclear. Germline CDR1 and CDR2: SGDLS and YYNGEE. This CDR3 is built from 14 residues. V shed 2 bases and J shed 5 bases, with 13 bases lying between them. CDR3: CASSVGRLGTEAFF. Here the CDR3 DNA reads TGTGCCAGCAGCGTGGGAAGGCTGGGGACTGAAGCTTTCTTT.

This clonotype has a count of ten or more. V usage is TRBV9 and J usage is TRBJ2-7; 8 bases agree with TRBD1. The length of the CDR3 is 15 residues. CDR1 is SGDLS and CDR2 is YYNGEE in the germline V gene. V lost 0 bases and J lost 4; bases outside the gene matches: 6. CDR3 amino acids: CASSVAQGAPYEQYF. In DNA, the CDR3 is TGTGCCAGCAGCGTAGCCCAGGGGGCACCTTACGAGCAGTACTTC.